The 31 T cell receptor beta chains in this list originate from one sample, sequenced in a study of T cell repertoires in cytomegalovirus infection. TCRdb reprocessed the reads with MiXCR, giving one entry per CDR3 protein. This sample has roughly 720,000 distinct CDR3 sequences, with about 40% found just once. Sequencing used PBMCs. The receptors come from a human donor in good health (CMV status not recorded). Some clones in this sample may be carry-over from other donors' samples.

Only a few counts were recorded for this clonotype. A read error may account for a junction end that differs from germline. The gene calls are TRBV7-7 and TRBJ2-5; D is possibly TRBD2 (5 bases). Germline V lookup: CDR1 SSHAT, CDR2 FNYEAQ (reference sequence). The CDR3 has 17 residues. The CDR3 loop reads CASRPSLGGGPGETQYF. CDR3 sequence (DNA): TGTGCTAGCAGGCCAAGTCTAGGCGGAGGCCCTGGAGAGACCCAGTACTTC.

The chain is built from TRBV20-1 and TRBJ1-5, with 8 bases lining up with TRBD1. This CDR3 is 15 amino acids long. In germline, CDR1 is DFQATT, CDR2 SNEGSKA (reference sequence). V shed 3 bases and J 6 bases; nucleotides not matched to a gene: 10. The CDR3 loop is CSASRRTGSGQPQHF. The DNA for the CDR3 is TGCAGTGCTAGTCGGAGGACAGGGTCGGGTCAGCCCCAGCATTTT.

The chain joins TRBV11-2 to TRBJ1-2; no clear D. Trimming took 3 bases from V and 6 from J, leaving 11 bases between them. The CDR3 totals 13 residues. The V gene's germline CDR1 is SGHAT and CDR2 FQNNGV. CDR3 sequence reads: CASSFGDYNGYTF. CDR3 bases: TGTGCCAGCAGCTTCGGGGATTACAATGGCTACACCTTC.

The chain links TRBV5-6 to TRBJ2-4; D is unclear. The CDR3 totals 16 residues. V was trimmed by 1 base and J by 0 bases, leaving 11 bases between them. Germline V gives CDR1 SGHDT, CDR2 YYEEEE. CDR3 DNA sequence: TGTGCCAGCAGCTTGAATGTCGGGTTAGCCAAAAACATTCAGTACTTC. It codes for CASSLNVGLAKNIQYF.

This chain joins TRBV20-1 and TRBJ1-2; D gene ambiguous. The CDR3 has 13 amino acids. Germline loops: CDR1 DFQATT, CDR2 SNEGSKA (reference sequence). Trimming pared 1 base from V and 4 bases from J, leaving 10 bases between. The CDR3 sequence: CSARATGSYGYTF. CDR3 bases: TGCAGTGCTAGAGCTACGGGTTCCTATGGCTACACCTTC.

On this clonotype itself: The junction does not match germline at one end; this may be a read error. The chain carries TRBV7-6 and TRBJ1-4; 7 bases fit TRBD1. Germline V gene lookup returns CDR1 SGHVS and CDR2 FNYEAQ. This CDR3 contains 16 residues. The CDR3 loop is CASRRTGPATNDKLFF. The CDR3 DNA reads TGTGCCAGCAGGAGGACAGGTCCAGCAACTAATGACAAACTGTTTTTT.

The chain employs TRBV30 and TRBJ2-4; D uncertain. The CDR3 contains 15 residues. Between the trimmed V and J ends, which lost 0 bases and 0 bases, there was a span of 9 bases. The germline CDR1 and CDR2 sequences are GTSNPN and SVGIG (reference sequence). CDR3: CAWSVRRLAKNIQYF. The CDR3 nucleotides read TGTGCCTGGAGTGTACGTAGGTTAGCCAAAAACATTCAGTACTTC. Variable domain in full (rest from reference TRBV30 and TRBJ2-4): SQTIHQWPATLVQPVGSPLSLECTVEGTSNPNLYWYRQAAGRGLQLLFYSVGIGQISSEVPQNLSASRPQDRQFILSSKKLLLSDSGFYLCAWSVRRLAKNIQYFGAGTRLSVL.

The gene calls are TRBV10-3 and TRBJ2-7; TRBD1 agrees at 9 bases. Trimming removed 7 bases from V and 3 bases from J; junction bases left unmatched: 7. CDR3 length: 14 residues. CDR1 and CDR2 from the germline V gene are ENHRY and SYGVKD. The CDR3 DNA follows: TGTGCCATCAAGTTTGGGACAGGGAACTACGAGCAGTACTTC. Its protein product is CAIKFGTGNYEQYF.

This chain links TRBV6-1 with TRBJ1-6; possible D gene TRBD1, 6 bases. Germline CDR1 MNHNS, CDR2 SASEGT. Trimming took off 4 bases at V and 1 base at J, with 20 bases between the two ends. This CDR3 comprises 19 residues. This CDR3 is CASSGRQVLGGSYNSPLHF. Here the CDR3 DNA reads TGTGCCAGCAGTGGCCGACAGGTCCTCGGAGGATCCTATAATTCACCCCTCCACTTT.

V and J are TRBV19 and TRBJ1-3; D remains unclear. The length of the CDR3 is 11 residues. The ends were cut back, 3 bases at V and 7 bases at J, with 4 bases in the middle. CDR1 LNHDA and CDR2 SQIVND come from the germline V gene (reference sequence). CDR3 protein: CASSIVNTIYF. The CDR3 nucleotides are TGTGCCAGTAGTATCGTGAACACCATATATTTT. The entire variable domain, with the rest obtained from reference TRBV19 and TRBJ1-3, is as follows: DGGITQSPKYLFRKEGQNVTLSCEQNLNHDAMYWYRQDPGQGLRLIYYSQIVNDFQKGDIAEGYSVSREKKESFPLTVTSAQKNPTAFYLCASSIVNTIYFGEGSWLTVV.

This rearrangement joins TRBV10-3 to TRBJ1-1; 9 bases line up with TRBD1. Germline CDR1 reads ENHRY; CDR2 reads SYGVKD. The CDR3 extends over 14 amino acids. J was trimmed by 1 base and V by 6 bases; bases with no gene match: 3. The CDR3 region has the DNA TGTGCCATCAGCGGACAGGGGTCGAACACTGAAGCTTTCTTT. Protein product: CAISGQGSNTEAFF.

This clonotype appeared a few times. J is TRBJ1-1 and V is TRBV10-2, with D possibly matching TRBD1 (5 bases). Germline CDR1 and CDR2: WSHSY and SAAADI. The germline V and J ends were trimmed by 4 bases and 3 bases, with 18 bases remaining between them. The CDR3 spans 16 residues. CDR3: CASSGFQTAVYTEAFF. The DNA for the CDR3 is TGCGCCAGCAGTGGATTTCAGACAGCCGTGTACACTGAAGCTTTCTTT.

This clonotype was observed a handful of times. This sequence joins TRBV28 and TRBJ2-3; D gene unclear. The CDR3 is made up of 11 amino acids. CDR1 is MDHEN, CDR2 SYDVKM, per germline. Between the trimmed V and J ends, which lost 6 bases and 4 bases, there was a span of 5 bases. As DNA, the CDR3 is TGTGCCAGCAGCCAACCAGATACGCAGTATTTT. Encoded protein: CASSQPDTQYF.

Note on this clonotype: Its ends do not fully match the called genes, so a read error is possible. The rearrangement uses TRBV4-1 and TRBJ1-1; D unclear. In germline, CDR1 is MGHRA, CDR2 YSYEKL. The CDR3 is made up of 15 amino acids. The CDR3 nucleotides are TGCCCCAGCAGCCAAGGGAAAGAAGGGATCGCTGAAGCTTTATTT. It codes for CPSSQGKEGIAEALF.

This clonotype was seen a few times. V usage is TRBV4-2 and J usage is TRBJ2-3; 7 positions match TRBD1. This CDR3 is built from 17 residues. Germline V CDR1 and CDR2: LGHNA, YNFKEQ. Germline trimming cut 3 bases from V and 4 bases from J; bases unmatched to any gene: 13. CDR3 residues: CASSQRGLDRAADTQYF. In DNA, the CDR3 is TGTGCCAGCAGCCAGAGAGGTCTCGACAGGGCGGCAGATACGCAGTATTTT.

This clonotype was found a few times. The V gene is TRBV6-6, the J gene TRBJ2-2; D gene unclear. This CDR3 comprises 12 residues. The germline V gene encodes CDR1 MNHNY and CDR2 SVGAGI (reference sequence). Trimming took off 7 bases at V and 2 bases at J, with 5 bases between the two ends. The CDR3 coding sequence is TGTGCCAGCACCAGAAACACCGGGGAGCTGTTTTTT. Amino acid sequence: CASTRNTGELFF.

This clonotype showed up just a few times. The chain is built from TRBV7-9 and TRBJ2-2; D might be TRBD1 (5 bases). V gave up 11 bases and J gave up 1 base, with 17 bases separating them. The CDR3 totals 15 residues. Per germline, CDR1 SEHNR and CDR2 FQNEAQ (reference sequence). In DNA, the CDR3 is TGTGCCGGTCCGAGCAGGGTCGGGAACACCGGGGAGCTGTTTTTT. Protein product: CAGPSRVGNTGELFF.

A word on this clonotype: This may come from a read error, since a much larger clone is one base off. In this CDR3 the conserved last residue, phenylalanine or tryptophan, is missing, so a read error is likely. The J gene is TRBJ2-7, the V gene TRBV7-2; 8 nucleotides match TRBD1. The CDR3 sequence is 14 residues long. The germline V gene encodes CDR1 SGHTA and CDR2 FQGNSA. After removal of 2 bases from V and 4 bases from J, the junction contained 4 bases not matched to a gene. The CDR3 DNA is TGTGCCAGCAGCTTAAGCAGGACAGGGTACGAGCAGTACTTA. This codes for CASSLSRTGYEQYL.

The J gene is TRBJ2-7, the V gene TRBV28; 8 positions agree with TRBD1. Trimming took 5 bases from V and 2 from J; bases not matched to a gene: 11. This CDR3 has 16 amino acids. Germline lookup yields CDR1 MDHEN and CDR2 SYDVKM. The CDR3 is CASSIQGERNPYEQYF. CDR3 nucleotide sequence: TGTGCCAGCAGTATACAGGGGGAGAGAAACCCCTACGAGCAGTACTTC.

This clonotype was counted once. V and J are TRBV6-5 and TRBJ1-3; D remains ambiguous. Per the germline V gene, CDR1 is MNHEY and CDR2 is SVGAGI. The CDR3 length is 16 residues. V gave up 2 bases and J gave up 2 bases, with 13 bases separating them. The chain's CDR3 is CASSYTSPSTGNTIYF. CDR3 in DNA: TGTGCCAGCAGTTACACCTCCCCCTCAACTGGAAACACCATATATTTT.

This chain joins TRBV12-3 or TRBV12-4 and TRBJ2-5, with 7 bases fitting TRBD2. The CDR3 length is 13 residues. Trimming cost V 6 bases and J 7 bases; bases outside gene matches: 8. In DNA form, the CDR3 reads TGTGCCAGCAGCAGAGGACTAGGCGGGACCCAGTACTTC. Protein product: CASSRGLGGTQYF.

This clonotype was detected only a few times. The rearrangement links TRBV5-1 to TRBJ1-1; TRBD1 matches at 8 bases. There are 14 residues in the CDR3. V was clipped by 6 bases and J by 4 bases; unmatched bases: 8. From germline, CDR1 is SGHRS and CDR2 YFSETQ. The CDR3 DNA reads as TGCGCCAGCACCCCAGGGGGCCTGGGCACTGAAGCTTTCTTT. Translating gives CASTPGGLGTEAFF.

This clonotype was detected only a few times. This CDR3 is CASNLRSSSYEQYF. CDR3 nucleotides: TGTGCCAGCAACTTAAGGTCCTCCTCCTACGAGCAGTACTTC. V is TRBV28 and J is TRBJ2-7, with D uncertain. Per the germline V gene, CDR1 is MDHEN and CDR2 is SYDVKM. CDR3 length: 14 residues. Trimming shortened V by 7 bases and J by 0 bases, and 13 bases separated the two germline ends.

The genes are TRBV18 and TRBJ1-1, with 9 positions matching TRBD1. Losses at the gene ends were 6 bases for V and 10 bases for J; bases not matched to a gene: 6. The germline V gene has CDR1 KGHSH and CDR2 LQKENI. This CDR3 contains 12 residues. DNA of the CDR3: TGTGCCAGCTCGCCCGGGACAGGGAGAGCTTTCTTT. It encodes CASSPGTGRAFF.

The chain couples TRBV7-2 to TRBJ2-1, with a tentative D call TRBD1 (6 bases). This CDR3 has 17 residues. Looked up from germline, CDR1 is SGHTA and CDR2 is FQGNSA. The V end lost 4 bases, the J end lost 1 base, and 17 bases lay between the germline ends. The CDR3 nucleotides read TGTGCCAGCAGCTCAGGCCATCGACAGGTTTCCTACAATGAGCAGTTCTTC. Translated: CASSSGHRQVSYNEQFF.

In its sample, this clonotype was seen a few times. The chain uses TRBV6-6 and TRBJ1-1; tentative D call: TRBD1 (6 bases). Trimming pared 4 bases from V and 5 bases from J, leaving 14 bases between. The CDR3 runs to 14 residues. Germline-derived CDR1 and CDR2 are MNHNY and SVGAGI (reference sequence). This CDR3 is CASSSLGGATEAFF. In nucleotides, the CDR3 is TGTGCCAGCAGTTCCCTCGGGGGGGCTACTGAAGCTTTCTTT.

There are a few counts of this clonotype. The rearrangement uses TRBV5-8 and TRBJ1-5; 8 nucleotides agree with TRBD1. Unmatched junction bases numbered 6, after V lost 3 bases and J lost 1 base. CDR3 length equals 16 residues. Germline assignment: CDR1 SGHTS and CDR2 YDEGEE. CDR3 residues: CASSSGTGLSNQPQHF. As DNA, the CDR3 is TGTGCCAGCAGCTCAGGGACAGGCCTGAGCAATCAGCCCCAGCATTTT.

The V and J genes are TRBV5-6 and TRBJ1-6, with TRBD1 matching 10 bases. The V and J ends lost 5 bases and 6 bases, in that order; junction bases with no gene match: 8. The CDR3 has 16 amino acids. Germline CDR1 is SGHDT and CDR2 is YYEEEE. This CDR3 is CASRRTGGVGNSPLHF. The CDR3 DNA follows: TGTGCCAGCAGACGGACAGGGGGGGTTGGTAATTCACCCCTCCACTTT. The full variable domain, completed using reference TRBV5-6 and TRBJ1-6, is DAGVTQSPTHLIKTRGQQVTLRCSPKSGHDTVSWYQQALGQGPQFIFQYYEEEERQRGNFPDRFSGHQFPNYSSELNVNALLLGDSALYLCASRRTGGVGNSPLHFGNGTRLTVT.

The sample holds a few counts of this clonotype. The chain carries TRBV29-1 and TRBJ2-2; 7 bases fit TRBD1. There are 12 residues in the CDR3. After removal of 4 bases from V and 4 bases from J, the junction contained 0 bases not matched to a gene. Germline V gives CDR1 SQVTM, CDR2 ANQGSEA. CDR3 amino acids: CSVGQGTGELFF. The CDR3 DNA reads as TGCAGCGTTGGACAGGGCACCGGGGAGCTGTTTTTT.

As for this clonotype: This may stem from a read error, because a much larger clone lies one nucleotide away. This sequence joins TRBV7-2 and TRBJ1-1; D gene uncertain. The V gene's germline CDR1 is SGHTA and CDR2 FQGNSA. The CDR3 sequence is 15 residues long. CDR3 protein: CASSLGPGLNTEALF. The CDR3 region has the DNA TGTGCCAGCAGCTTAGGGCCGGGATTGAACACTGAAGCTCTCTTT.

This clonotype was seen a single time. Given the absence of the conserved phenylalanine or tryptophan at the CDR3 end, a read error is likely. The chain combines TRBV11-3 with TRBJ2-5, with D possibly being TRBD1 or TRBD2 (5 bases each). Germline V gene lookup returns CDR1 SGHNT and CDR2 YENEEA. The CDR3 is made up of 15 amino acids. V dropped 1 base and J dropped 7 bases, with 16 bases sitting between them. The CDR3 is CASSLVSGTGVTQYS. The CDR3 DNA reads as TGTGCCAGCAGCTTAGTTTCCGGGACCGGGGTGACCCAGTACTCC.